A selection of T cell receptor beta chains follows, all from one sample in a study of siplizumab effects on memory and regulatory T cells. The assay was immunoSEQ multiplex PCR, and TCRdb's table has in-frame clones only and misses some. There are over 80,000 clones in the sample; approximately 90% occur only once, and 1.5% to 1.7% lies in the top ten. Specimen: Tregs sorted from blood. Receptors originate from a human donor in good health. CDR3s include the opening cysteine and the closing phenylalanine or tryptophan. The D gene is left open where the match is weak.

d_gene: .; v_gene: TRBV5-4; j_gene: TRBJ2-5; CDR3aa: CASSWRSQETQYF; CDR3nt: TGTGCCAGCAGCTGGCGAAGCCAAGAGACCCAGTACTTC
d_gene: TRBD2; v_gene: TRBV7-9; j_gene: TRBJ2-1; CDR3aa: CASSSLAGVANEQFF; CDR3nt: TGTGCCAGCAGCTCGCTAGCGGGGGTTGCCAATGAGCAGTTCTTC
d_gene: .; v_gene: TRBV7-2; j_gene: TRBJ1-2; CDR3aa: CASTKQGERFLYGYTF; CDR3nt: TGTGCCAGCACCAAACAGGGAGAGCGTTTTCTCTATGGCTACACCTTC
d_gene: TRBD1; v_gene: TRBV19; j_gene: TRBJ1-2; CDR3aa: CASTGQGKNYGYTF; CDR3nt: TGTGCCAGTACCGGACAGGGAAAAAACTATGGCTACACCTTC
d_gene: .; v_gene: TRBV9; j_gene: TRBJ1-2; CDR3aa: CASSVGTEPSYGYTF; CDR3nt: TGTGCCAGCAGCGTAGGGACTGAACCTAGCTATGGCTACACCTTC
d_gene: .; v_gene: TRBV23-1; j_gene: TRBJ2-6; CDR3aa: CASSRGPVSVWGRTVLTF; CDR3nt: TGCGCCAGCTCCCGTGGGCCAGTAAGTGTCTGGGGCCGTACCGTCCTGACTTTC
d_gene: TRBD1; v_gene: TRBV7-3; j_gene: TRBJ1-6; CDR3aa: CASSQGDRVNSPLHF; CDR3nt: TGTGCCAGCAGCCAAGGGGACAGGGTTAATTCACCCCTCCACTTT
d_gene: .; v_gene: TRBV28; j_gene: TRBJ2-2; CDR3aa: CASRQLTGELFF; CDR3nt: TGTGCCAGCAGGCAGCTCACCGGGGAGCTGTTTTTT
d_gene: .; v_gene: TRBV5-1; j_gene: TRBJ1-1; CDR3aa: CASSTAGRTEAFF; CDR3nt: TGCGCCAGCAGCACCGCAGGGAGGACTGAAGCTTTCTTT
d_gene: TRBD1; v_gene: TRBV5-1; j_gene: TRBJ2-5; CDR3aa: CASSWDRDRGRETQYF; CDR3nt: TGCGCCAGCAGCTGGGACCGGGACAGGGGAAGGGAGACCCAGTACTTC
d_gene: .; v_gene: TRBV6-5; j_gene: TRBJ1-1; CDR3aa: CASRRQSNTEAFF; CDR3nt: TGTGCCAGCAGACGACAGTCAAACACTGAAGCTTTCTTT
d_gene: .; v_gene: TRBV7-2; j_gene: TRBJ2-7; CDR3aa: CASTLGGGSGTYEQYF; CDR3nt: TGTGCCAGCACTCTTGGCGGCGGGTCGGGGACCTACGAGCAGTACTTC
d_gene: TRBD1; v_gene: TRBV15; j_gene: TRBJ2-3; CDR3aa: CATSRDQGATTDTQYF; CDR3nt: TGTGCCACCAGCAGAGATCAGGGGGCGACCACAGATACGCAGTATTTT
d_gene: TRBD2; v_gene: TRBV7-9; j_gene: TRBJ2-3; CDR3aa: CASSSPGGLAGIDTQYF; CDR3nt: TGTGCCAGCAGCTCCCCAGGGGGGCTAGCGGGGATCGATACGCAGTATTTT
d_gene: .; v_gene: TRBV23-1; j_gene: TRBJ2-6; CDR3aa: CASSPFPPHRAPSGANVLTF; CDR3nt: TGCGCCAGCAGTCCGTTCCCCCCTCACAGGGCCCCCTCTGGGGCCAACGTCCTGACTTTC